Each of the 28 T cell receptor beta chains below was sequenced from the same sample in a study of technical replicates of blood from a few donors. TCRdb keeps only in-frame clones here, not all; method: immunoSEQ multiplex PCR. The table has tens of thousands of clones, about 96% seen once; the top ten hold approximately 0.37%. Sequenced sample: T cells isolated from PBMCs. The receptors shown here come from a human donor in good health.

CDR3 sequence reads: CASSGTGYQETQYF. For the CDR3, the DNA is TGTGCCAGCAGCGGGACGGGGTACCAAGAGACCCAGTACTTC. V and J are TRBV9 and TRBJ2-5, with D possibly matching TRBD2 (5 bases). Trimming stripped 3 bases from V and 0 bases from J, with 9 bases between. The CDR3 extends over 14 amino acids. Germline CDR1 is SGDLS and CDR2 is YYNGEE.

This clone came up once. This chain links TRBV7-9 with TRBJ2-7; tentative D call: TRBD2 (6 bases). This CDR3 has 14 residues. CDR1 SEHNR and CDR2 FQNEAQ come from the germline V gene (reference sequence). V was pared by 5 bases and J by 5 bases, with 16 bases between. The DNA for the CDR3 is TGTGCCAGCAGCATGTCTGGGGACTTCCACGAGCAGTACTTC. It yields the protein CASSMSGDFHEQYF.

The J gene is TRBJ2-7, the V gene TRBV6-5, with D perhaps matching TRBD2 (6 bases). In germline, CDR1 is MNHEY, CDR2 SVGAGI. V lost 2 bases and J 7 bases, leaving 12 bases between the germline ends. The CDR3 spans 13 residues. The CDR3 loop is CASSYTREEEQYF. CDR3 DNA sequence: TGTGCCAGCAGTTACACGCGGGAAGAGGAGCAGTACTTC.

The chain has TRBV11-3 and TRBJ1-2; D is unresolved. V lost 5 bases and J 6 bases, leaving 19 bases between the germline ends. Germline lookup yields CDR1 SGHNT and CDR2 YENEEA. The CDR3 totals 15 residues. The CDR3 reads CASSRGVSGSHGYTF. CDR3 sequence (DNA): TGTGCCAGCAGCCGCGGGGTTAGTGGAAGCCATGGCTACACCTTC.

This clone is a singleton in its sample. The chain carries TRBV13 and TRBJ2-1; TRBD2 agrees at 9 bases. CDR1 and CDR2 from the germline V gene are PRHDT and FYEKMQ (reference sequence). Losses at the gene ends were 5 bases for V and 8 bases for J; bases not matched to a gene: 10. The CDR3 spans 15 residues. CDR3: CASSGRGLAGHEQFF. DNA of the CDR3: TGTGCCAGCAGCGGGCGGGGGCTAGCGGGACATGAGCAGTTCTTC.

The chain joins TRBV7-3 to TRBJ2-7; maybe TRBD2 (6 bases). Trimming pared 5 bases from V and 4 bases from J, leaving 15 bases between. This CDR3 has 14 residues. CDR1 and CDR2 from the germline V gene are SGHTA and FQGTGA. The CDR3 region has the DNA TGTGCCAGCAGCCCCTACGGGAGTAGTTACGAGCAGTACTTC. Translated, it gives CASSPYGSSYEQYF.

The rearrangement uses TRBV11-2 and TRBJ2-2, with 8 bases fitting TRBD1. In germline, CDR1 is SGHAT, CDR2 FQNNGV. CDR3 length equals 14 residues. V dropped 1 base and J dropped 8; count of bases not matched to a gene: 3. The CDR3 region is CASSLAGQGGELFF. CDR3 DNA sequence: TGTGCCAGCAGCTTAGCAGGACAGGGAGGGGAGCTGTTTTTT.

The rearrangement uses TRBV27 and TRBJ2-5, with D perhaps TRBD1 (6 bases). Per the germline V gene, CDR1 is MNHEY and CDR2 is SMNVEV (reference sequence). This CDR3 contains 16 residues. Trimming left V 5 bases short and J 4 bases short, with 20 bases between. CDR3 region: CASSPRDTLDRETQYF. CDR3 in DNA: TGTGCCAGCAGTCCCCGGGACACTCTCGACCGAGAGACCCAGTACTTC.

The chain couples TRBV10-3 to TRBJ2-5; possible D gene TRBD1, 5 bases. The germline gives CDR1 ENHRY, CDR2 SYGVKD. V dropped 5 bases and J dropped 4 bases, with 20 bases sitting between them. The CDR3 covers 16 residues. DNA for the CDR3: TGTGCCATCAGTCGGAGTCCAGGGCGCGTAGGAGAGACCCAGTACTTC. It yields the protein CAISRSPGRVGETQYF.

The chain's CDR3 is CASSQGDLGGNEQFF. The DNA of the CDR3 is TGTGCCAGCTCCCAGGGGGACTTGGGGGGCAATGAGCAGTTCTTC. The chain couples TRBV4-2 to TRBJ2-1; tentatively, D is TRBD1 (7 bases). The CDR3 consists of 15 residues. In germline, CDR1 is LGHNA, CDR2 YNFKEQ. Deletions cut 8 bases from V and 6 bases from J, with 20 bases between.

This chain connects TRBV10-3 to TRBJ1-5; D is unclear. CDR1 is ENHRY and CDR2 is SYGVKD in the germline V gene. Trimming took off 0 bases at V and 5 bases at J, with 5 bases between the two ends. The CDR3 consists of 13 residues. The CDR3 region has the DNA TGTGCCATCAGTGAGTCCCATGATCAGCCCCAGCATTTT. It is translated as CAISESHDQPQHF.

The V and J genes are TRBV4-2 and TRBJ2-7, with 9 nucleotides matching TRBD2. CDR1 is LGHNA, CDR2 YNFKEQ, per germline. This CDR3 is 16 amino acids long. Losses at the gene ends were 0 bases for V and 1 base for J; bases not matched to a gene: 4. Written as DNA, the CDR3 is TGTGCCAGCAGCCAAGATTTGGCGGGAGGGTCCTACGAGCAGTACTTC. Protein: CASSQDLAGGSYEQYF.

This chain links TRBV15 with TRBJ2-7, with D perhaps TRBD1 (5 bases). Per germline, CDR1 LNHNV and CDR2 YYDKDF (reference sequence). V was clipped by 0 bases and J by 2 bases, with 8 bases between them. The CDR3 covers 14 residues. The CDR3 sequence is CATSREAGTYEQYF. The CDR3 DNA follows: TGTGCCACCAGCAGAGAGGCAGGGACCTACGAGCAGTACTTC.

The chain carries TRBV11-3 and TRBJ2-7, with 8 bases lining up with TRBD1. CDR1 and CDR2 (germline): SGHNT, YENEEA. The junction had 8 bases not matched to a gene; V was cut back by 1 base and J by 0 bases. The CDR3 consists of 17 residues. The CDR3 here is CASSLVLGQGLSYEQYF. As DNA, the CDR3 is TGTGCCAGCAGCTTAGTACTCGGACAGGGCCTCTCCTACGAGCAGTACTTC.

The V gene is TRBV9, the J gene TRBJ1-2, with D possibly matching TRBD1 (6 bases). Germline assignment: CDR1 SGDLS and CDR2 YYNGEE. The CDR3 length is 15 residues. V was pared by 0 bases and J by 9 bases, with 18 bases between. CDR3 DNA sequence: TGTGCCAGCAGCGTAGACAGGGCTCCCATGTATAGCTACACCTTC. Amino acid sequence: CASSVDRAPMYSYTF.

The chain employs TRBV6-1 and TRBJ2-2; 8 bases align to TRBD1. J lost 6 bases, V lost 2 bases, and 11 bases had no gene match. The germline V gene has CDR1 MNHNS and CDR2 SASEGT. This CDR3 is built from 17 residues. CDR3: CASSELWQGAFAGELFF. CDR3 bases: TGTGCCAGCAGTGAATTGTGGCAGGGGGCGTTCGCCGGGGAGCTGTTTTTT.

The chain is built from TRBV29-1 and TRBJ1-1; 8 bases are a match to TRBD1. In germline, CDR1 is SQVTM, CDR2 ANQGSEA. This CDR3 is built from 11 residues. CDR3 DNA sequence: TGCGGGGGACAGGAGAACACTGAAGCTTTCTTT. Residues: CGGQENTEAFF.

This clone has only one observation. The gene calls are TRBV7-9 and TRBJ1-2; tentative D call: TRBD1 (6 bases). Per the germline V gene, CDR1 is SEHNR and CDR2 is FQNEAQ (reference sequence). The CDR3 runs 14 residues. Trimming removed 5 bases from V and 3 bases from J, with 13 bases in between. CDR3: CASSQYREDYGYTF. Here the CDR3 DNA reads TGTGCCAGCAGCCAATACAGGGAAGACTATGGCTACACCTTC.

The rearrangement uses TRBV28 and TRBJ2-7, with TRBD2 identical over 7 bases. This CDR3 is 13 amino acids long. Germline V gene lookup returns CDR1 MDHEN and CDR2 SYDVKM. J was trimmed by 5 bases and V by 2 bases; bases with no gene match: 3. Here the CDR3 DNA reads TGTGCCAGCAGTTTAGGGGGGGTCGACGAGCAGTACTTC. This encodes CASSLGGVDEQYF.

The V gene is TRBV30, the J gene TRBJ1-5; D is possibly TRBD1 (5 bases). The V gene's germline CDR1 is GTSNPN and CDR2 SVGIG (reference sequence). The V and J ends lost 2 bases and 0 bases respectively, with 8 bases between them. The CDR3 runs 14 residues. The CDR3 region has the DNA TGTGCCTGGAGTCAGGGACTTAGCAATCAGCCCCAGCATTTT. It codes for CAWSQGLSNQPQHF. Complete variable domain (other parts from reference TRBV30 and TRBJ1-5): SQTIHQWPATLVQPVGSPLSLECTVEGTSNPNLYWYRQAAGRGLQLLFYSVGIGQISSEVPQNLSASRPQDRQFILSSKKLLLSDSGFYLCAWSQGLSNQPQHFGDGTRLSIL.

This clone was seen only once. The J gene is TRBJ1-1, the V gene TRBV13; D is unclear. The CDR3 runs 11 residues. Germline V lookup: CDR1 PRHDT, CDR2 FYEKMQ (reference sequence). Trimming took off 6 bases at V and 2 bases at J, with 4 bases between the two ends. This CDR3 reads CASRLNTEAFF. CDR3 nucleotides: TGTGCCAGCAGGCTAAACACTGAAGCTTTCTTT.

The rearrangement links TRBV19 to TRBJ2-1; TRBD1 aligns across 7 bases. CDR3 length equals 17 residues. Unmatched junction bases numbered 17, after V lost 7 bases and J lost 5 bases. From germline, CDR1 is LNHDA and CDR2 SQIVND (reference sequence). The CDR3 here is CASKPRGGTAENNEQFF. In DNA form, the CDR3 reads TGTGCCAGTAAGCCTCGGGGTGGGACAGCTGAGAACAATGAGCAGTTCTTC.

The CDR3 sequence: CASSPTLSDRYEQYF. CDR3 in DNA: TGTGCCAGCAGTCCAACTTTAAGCGATCGCTACGAGCAGTACTTC. V and J are TRBV2 and TRBJ2-7; D remains unclear. The CDR3 totals 15 residues. Per germline, CDR1 SNHLY and CDR2 FYNNEI. V lost 5 bases to trimming and J lost 3 bases, with 17 bases between them. Supplemented by reference TRBV2 and TRBJ2-7, the full variable domain reads EPEVTQTPSHQVTQMGQEVILRCVPISNHLYFYWYRQILGQKVEFLVSFYNNEISEKSEIFDDQFSVERPDGSNFTLKIRSTKLEDSAMYFCASSPTLSDRYEQYFGPGTRLTVT.

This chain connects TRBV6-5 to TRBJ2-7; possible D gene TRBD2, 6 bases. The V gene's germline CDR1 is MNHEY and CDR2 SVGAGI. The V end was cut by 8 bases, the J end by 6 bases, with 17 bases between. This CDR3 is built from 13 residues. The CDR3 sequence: CASRRAGPVEQYF. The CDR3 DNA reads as TGTGCCAGCCGAAGGGCGGGACCCGTCGAGCAGTACTTC.

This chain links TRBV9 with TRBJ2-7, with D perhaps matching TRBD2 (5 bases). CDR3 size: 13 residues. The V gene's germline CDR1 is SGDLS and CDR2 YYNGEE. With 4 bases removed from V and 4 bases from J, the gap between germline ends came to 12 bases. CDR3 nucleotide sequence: TGTGCCAGCAGCCCCCGGGATGGATACGAGCAGTACTTC. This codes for CASSPRDGYEQYF.

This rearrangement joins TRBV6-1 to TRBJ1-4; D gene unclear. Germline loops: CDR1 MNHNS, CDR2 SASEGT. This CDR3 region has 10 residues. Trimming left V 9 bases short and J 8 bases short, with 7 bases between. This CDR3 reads CASKSEKLFF. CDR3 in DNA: TGTGCCAGTAAAAGCGAAAAACTGTTTTTT.

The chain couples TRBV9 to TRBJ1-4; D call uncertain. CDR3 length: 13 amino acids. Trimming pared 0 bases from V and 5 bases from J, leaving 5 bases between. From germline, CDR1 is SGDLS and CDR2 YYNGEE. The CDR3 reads CASSVGPNEKLFF. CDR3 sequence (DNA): TGTGCCAGCAGCGTAGGTCCGAATGAAAAACTGTTTTTT. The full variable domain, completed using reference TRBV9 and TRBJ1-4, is DSGVTQTPKHLITATGQRVTLRCSPRSGDLSVYWYQQSLDQGLQFLIQYYNGEERAKGNILERFSAQQFPDLHSELNLSSLELGDSALYFCASSVGPNEKLFFGSGTQLSVL.

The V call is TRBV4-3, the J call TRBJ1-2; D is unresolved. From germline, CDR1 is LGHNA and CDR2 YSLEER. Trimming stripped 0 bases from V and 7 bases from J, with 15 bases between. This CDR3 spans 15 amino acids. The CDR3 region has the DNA TGCGCCAGCAGCCAAGATTCAGAGGGCGCGGGTGGCTACACCTTC. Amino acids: CASSQDSEGAGGYTF.